The present T cell receptor (beta chain) was sequenced within a study of blood T cell repertoires in COVID-19. Study at large: COVID-19 samples collected from the United States, Italy and Spain covered acute and convalescent phases. T cells, B-cell-depleted T cells, or PBMCs provided the cDNA or gDNA that served as material.

There are 14 residues in the CDR3. The V segment lost 5 bases and the J segment 8 bases; nucleotides outside the gene matches: 7. Germline V CDR1 and CDR2: GTSNPN, SVGIG (reference sequence). Original data processing: By means of reference gene primer amplification, nucleated cell counts were estimated. The data were produced by immunoSEQ multiplex PCR, yet TCRdb's version contains in-frame clones alone and is incomplete. The DNA gave D and trimming, while V, J and clone size come from that table. The table lists under 250,000 clones, around four fifths of them singletons. Sequenced material: peripheral blood. This receptor was obtained from a man aged 35 to 55 with active or convalescent COVID-19. The V and J genes are TRBV30 and TRBJ1-4; 11 bases are a match to TRBD1. The CDR3 DNA follows: TGTGCCTGGCAAGCCGGGACAGGGGGAGAAAAACTGTTTTTT. The encoded protein is CAWQAGTGGEKLFF.